The source of this TCR beta chain is a study of radiotherapy plus CTLA-4 blockade in lung cancer. Findings of the study overall: An expansion of tumor-derived TCR clones occurred in blood after radiotherapy plus ipilimumab.

TCRdb keeps only in-frame clones here, not all; method: immunoSEQ multiplex PCR. This table holds 30,000 to 40,000 clones, 65% to 75% found once. The CDR3 extends over 15 amino acids. Per germline, CDR1 LGHNA and CDR2 YSLEER. V was cut by 1 base and J by 2 bases, with 6 bases left in between. Regarding this clone: Its antigen is undetermined.

The origin of this receptor is a human donor with non-small cell lung cancer who had stable disease on radiotherapy plus ipilimumab. The sequenced sample was peripheral blood, obtained from a patient treated with radiotherapy plus ipilimumab. The chain combines TRBV4-3 with TRBJ2-6, with D unresolved. CDR3 loop: CASSQGKAGANVLTF. In nucleotides, the CDR3 is TGCGCCAGCAGCCAAGGGAAAGCTGGGGCCAACGTCCTGACTTTC.